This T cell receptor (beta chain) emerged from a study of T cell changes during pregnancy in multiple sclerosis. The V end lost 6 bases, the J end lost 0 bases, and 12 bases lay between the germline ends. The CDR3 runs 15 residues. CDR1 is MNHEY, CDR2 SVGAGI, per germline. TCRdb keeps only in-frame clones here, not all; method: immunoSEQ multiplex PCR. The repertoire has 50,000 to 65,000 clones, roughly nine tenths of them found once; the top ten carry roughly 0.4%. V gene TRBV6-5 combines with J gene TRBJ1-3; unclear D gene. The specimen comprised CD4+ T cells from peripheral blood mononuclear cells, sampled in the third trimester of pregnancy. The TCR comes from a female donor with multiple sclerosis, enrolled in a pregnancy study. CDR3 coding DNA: TGTGCCAGCAGACGACGGGGAAGCTCTGGAAACACCATATATTTT. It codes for CASRRRGSSGNTIYF.